This paragraph covers one T cell receptor (beta chain) sequence. Original analysis: For nucleated cells, counts were estimated from reference gene primer amplification. Data came from immunoSEQ multiplex PCR; TCRdb stores just in-frame clones and leaves some out. V and J calls and clone size are copied from that table; D and trimming were computed from the DNA. The sample shows approximately 100,000 clones, approximately 92% of them seen only once. This entry is derived from a study of blood T cell repertoires in COVID-19. Study-wide context: The cDNA or gDNA used as material had been derived from T cells, B-cell-depleted T cells, or PBMCs.

V lost 2 bases and J 8 bases, leaving 11 bases between the germline ends. Germline values: CDR1 SGHRS, CDR2 YFSETQ. CDR3 size: 14 residues. The chain is built from TRBV5-1 and TRBJ1-6; the D is unclear. The sequenced sample consisted of peripheral blood. This clonotype was sampled from a woman of 80 years or more with acute or convalescent COVID-19. The CDR3 DNA sequence: TGCGCCAGCAGCTTAGGGCTAGCGGATTCACCCCTCCACTTT. Its translation: CASSLGLADSPLHF.